This T cell receptor (beta chain) derives from a study of blood T cell repertoires in COVID-19. TCRdb keeps only in-frame clones here, not all; method: immunoSEQ multiplex PCR. The sample has about 230,000 clones, 84% seen once. The CDR3 length is 14 residues. The ends lost 6 bases at V and 3 bases at J; junction bases unmatched: 3. Germline values: CDR1 LNHDA, CDR2 SQIVND (reference sequence). Only one count was recorded for this clone. The receptor was isolated from a woman aged 40 to 50 who had recovered from COVID-19. Sequencing was carried out using peripheral blood. The chain links TRBV19 to TRBJ1-3; 9 bases match TRBD1. The CDR3 here is CASSGTGNGNTIYF. The CDR3 bases are TGTGCCAGTAGCGGGACAGGGAATGGAAACACCATATATTTT. The full variable domain, rest sourced from reference TRBV19 and TRBJ1-3, is DGGITQSPKYLFRKEGQNVTLSCEQNLNHDAMYWYRQDPGQGLRLIYYSQIVNDFQKGDIAEGYSVSREKKESFPLTVTSAQKNPTAFYLCASSGTGNGNTIYFGEGSWLTVV.